This TCR beta chain originates from a study of blood T cell repertoires in COVID-19. The CDR3 runs to 18 residues. The germline V gene has CDR1 MNHEY and CDR2 SMNVEV (reference sequence). J gave up 8 bases and V 4 bases, and 20 bases lay outside the gene matches. Data came from immunoSEQ multiplex PCR; TCRdb stores just in-frame clones and leaves some out. The data show under 350,000 clones, 89% seen once. The chain links TRBV27 to TRBJ2-1; 7 nucleotides align to TRBD2. Sequencing was performed on peripheral blood. This receptor was obtained from a man between 45 and 60 years old with acute or convalescent COVID-19. CDR3 amino acids: CASSSMSSGTREADEQFF. For the CDR3, the DNA is TGTGCCAGCAGTTCAATGAGTTCAGGGACCCGGGAGGCAGATGAGCAGTTCTTC.